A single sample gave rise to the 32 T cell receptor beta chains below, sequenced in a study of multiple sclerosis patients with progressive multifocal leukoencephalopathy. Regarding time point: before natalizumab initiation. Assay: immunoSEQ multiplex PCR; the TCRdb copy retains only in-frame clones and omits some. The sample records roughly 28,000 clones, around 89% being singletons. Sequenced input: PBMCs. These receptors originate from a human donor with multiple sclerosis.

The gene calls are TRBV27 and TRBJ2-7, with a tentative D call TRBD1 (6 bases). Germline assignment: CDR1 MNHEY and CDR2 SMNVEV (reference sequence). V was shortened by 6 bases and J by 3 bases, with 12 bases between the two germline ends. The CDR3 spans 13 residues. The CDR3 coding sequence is TGTGCCAGCAGGGCAGGGGAAGGCTACGAGCAGTACTTC. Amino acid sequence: CASRAGEGYEQYF.

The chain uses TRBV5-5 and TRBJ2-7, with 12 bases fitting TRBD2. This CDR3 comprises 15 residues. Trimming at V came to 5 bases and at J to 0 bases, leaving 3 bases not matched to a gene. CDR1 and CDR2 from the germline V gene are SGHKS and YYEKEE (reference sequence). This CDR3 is CASSSTSGGSYEQYF. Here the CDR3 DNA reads TGTGCCAGCAGTTCGACTAGCGGGGGCTCCTACGAGCAGTACTTC.

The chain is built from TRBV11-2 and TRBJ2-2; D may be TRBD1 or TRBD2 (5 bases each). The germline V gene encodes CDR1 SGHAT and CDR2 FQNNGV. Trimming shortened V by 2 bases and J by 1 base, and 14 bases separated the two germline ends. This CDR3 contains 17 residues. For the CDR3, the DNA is TGTGCCAGCAGCTTACGCCTTGGGGACCTGAACACCGGGGAGCTGTTTTTT. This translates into CASSLRLGDLNTGELFF.

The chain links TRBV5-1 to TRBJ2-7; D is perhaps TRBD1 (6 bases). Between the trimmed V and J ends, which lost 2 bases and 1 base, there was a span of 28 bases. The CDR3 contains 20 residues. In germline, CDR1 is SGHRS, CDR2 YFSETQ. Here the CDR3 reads CASSLWIMDTKGGPSYEQYF. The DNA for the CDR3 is TGCGCCAGCAGCTTATGGATAATGGACACAAAAGGGGGACCGTCCTACGAGCAGTACTTC.

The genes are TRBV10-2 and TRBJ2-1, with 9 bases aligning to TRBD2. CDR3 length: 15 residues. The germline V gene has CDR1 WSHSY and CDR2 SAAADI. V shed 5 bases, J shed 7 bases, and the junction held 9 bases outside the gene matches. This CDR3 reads CASSLRLAGNNEQFF. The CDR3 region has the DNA TGCGCCAGCAGTTTAAGGCTAGCGGGGAATAATGAGCAGTTCTTC.

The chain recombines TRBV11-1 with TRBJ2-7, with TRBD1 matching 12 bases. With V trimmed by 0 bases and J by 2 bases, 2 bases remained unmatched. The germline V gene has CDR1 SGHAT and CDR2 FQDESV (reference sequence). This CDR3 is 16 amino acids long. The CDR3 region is CASSLAGTGGPYEQYF. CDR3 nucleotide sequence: TGTGCCAGCAGCTTAGCGGGGACAGGGGGCCCCTACGAGCAGTACTTC.

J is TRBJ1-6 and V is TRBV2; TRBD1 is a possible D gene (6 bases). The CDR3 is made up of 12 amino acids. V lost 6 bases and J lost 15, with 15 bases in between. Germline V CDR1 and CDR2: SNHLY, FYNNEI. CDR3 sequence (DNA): TGTGCCAGCAGCGTTATCACAGGGATCCTCCACTTT. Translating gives CASSVITGILHF.

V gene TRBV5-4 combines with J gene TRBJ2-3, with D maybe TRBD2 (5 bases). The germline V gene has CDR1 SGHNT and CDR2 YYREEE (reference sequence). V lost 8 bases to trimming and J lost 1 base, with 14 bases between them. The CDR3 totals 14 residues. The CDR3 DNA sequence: TGTGCCAGTCCTGGCCAGGAGGGCACAGATACGCAGTATTTT. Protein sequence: CASPGQEGTDTQYF.

CDR3 residues: CASSPPDRPRGWEQFF. Here the CDR3 DNA reads TGTGCCAGCTCACCACCGGACAGGCCCCGAGGATGGGAGCAGTTCTTC. The chain links TRBV18 to TRBJ2-1; 7 nucleotides line up with TRBD1. Germline CDR1 KGHSH, CDR2 LQKENI. The CDR3 is 16 amino acids. V was pared by 0 bases and J by 10 bases, with 12 bases of the junction left unmatched.

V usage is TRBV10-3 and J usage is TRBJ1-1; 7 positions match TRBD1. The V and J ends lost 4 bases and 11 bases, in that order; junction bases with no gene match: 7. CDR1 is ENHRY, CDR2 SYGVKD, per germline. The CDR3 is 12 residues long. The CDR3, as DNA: TGTGCCATCAGTGGGCAGGGGGATGAGGCTTTCTTT. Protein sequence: CAISGQGDEAFF.

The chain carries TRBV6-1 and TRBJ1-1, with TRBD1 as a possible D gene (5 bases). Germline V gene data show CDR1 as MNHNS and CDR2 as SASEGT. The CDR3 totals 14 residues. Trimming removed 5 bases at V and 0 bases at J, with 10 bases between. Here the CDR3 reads CASSPGTMNTEAFF. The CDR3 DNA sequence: TGTGCCAGCAGTCCCGGGACTATGAACACTGAAGCTTTCTTT.

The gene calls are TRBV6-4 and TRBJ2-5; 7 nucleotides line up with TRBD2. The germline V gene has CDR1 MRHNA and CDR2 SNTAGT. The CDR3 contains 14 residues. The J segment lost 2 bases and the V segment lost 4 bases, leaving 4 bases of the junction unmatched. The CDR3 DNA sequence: TGTGCCAGCAGTGCTGGACTAGATCAAGAGACCCAGTACTTC. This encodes CASSAGLDQETQYF.

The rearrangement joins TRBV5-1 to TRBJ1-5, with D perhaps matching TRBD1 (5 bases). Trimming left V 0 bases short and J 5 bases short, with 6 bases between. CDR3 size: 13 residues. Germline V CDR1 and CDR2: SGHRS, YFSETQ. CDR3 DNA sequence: TGCGCCAGCAGCTTGGGAGGGGATCAGCCCCAGCATTTT. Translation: CASSLGGDQPQHF. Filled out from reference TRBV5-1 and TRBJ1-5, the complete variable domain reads KAGVTQTPRYLIKTRGQQVTLSCSPISGHRSVSWYQQTPGQGLQFLFEYFSETQRNKGNFPGRFSGRQFSNSRSEMNVSTLELGDSALYLCASSLGGDQPQHFGDGTRLSIL.

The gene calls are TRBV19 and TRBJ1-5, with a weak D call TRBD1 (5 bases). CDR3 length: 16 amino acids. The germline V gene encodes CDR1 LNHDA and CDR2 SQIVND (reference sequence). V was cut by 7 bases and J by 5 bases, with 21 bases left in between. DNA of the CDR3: TGTGCCAGTACCAAAATCGGGACGTTGTGGGATCAGCCCCAGCATTTT. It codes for CASTKIGTLWDQPQHF.

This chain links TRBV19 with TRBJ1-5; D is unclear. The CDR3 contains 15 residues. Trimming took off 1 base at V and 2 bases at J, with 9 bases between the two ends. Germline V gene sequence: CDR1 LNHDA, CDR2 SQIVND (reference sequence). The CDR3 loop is CASSIGERGNQPQHF. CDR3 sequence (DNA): TGTGCCAGTAGTATAGGAGAAAGGGGCAATCAGCCCCAGCATTTT. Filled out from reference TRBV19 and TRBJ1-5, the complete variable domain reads DGGITQSPKYLFRKEGQNVTLSCEQNLNHDAMYWYRQDPGQGLRLIYYSQIVNDFQKGDIAEGYSVSREKKESFPLTVTSAQKNPTAFYLCASSIGERGNQPQHFGDGTRLSIL.

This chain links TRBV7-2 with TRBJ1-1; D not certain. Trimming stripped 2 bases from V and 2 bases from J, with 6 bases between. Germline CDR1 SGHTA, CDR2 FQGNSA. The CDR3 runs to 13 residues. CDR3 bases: TGTGCCAGCAGCTTAAACAGAAACACTGAAGCTTTCTTT. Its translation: CASSLNRNTEAFF. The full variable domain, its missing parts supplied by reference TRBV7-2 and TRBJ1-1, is GAGVSQSPSNKVTEKGKDVELRCDPISGHTALYWYRQSLGQGLEFLIYFQGNSAPDKSGLPSDRFSAERTGGSVSTLTIQRTQQEDSAVYLCASSLNRNTEAFFGQGTRLTVV.

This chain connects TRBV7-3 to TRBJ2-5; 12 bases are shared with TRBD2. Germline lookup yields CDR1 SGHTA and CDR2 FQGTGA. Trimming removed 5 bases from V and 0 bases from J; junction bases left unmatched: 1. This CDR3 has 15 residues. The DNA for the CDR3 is TGTGCCAGCAGCAGGACTAGCGGGGACCAAGAGACCCAGTACTTC. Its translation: CASSRTSGDQETQYF.

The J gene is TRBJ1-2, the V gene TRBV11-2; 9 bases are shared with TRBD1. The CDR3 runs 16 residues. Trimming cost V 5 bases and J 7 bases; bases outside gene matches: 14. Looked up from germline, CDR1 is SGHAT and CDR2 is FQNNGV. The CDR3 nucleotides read TGTGCCAGCAGCCCCCTGGGCCGGACAGGGGTTGGTGGCTACACCTTC. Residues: CASSPLGRTGVGGYTF.

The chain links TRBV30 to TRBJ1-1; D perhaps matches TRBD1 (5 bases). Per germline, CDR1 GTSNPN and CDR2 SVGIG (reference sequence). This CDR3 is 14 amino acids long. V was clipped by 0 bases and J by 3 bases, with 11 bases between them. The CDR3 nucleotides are TGTGCCTGGAGTGTACAAGCAGGGTACACTGAAGCTTTCTTT. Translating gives CAWSVQAGYTEAFF.

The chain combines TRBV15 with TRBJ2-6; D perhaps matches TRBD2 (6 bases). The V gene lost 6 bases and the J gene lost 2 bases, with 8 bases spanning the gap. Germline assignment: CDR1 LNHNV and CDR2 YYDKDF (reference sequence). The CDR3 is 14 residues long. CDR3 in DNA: TGTGCCACCAGTCGGGAGACTGGGGCCAACGTCCTGACTTTC. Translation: CATSRETGANVLTF. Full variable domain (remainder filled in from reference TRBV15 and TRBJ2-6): DAMVIQNPRYQVTQFGKPVTLSCSQTLNHNVMYWYQQKSSQAPKLLFHYYDKDFNNEADTPDNFQSRRPNTSFCFLDIRSPGLGDTAMYLCATSRETGANVLTFGAGSRLTVL.

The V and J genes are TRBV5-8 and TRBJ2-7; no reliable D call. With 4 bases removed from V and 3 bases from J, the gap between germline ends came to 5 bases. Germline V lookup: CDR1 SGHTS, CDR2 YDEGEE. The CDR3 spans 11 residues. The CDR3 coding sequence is TGTGCCAGCAGCCACAACTACGAGCAGTACTTC. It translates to CASSHNYEQYF.

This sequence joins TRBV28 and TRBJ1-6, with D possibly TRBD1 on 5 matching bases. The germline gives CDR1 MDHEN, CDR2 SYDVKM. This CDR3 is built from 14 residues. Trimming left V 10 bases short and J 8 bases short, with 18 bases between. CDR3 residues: CAIHEEGTDSPLHF. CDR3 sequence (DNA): TGTGCCATCCACGAAGAGGGGACGGATTCACCCCTCCACTTT.

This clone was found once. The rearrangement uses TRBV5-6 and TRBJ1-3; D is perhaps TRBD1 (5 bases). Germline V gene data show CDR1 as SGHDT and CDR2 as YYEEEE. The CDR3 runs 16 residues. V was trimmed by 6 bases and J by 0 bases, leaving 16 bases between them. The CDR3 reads CASTIAGGSSGNTIYF. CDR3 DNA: TGTGCCAGCACCATTGCTGGGGGGAGCTCTGGAAACACCATATATTTT.

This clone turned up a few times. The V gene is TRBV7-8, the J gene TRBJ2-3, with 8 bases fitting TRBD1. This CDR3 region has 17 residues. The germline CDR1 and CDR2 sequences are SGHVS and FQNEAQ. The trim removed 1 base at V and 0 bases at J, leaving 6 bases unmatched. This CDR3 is CASSLVPGQVSTDTQYF. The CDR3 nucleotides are TGTGCCAGCAGCTTAGTACCGGGACAGGTTAGCACAGATACGCAGTATTTT.

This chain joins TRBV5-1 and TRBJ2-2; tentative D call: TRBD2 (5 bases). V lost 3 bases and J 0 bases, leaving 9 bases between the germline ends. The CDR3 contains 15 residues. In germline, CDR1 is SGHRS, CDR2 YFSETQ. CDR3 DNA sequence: TGCGCCAGCAGCTCCACCGGGGCGAACACCGGGGAGCTGTTTTTT. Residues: CASSSTGANTGELFF.

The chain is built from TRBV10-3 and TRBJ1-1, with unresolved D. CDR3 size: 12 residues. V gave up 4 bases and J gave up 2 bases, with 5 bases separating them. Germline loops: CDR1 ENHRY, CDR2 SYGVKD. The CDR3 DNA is TGTGCCATCAGTGTTGGAAACACTGAAGCTTTCTTT. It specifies CAISVGNTEAFF.

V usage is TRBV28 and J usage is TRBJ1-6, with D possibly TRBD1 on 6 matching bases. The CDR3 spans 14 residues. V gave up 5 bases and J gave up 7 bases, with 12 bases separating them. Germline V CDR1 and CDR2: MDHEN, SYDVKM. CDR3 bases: TGTGCCAGCAGTATAGGGGGTTTCAATTCACCCCTCCACTTT. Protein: CASSIGGFNSPLHF.

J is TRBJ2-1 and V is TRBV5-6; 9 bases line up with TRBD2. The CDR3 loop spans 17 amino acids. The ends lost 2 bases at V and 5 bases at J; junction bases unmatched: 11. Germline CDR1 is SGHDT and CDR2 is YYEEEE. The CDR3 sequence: CASSFAVWAGGDNEQFF. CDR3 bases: TGTGCCAGCAGCTTCGCCGTTTGGGCGGGGGGGGACAATGAGCAGTTCTTC.

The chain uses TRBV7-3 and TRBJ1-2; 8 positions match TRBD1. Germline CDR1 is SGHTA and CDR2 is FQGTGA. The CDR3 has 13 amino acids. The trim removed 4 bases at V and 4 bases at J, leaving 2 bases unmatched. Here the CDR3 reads CASSSGGGYGYTF. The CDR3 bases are TGTGCCAGCAGCTCAGGGGGCGGCTATGGCTACACCTTC.

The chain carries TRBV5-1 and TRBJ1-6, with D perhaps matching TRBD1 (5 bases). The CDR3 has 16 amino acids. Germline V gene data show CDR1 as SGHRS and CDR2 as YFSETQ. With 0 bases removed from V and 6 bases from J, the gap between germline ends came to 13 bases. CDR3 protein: CASSLASRQFNSPLHF. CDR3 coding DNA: TGCGCCAGCAGCTTGGCTAGTCGACAGTTTAATTCACCCCTCCACTTT.

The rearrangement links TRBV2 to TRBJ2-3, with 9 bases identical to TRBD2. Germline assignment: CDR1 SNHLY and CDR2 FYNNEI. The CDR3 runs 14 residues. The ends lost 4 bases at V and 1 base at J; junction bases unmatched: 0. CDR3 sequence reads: CASSASGGTDTQYF. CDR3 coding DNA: TGTGCCAGCAGTGCTAGCGGGGGCACAGATACGCAGTATTTT.

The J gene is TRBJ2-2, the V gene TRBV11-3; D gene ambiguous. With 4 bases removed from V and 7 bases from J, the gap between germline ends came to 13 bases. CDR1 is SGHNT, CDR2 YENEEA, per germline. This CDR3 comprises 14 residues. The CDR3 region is CASSSGFWGGELFF. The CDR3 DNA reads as TGTGCCAGCAGCTCCGGCTTCTGGGGCGGGGAGCTGTTTTTT.